The present T cell receptor (beta chain) was sequenced within a study of OX40 agonist ivuxolimab in advanced cancers. The data were produced by immunoSEQ multiplex PCR, yet TCRdb's version contains in-frame clones alone and is incomplete. In the table there are approximately 70,000 clones, over 75% of which are singletons. The CDR3 sequence is 18 residues long. V dropped 5 bases and J dropped 0 bases, with 17 bases sitting between them. The chain carries TRBV23-1 and TRBJ2-6; D ambiguous. TRBV23-1 is treated as an ORF (open reading frame) with a function not yet certain. This clonotype was sampled from an adult with an advanced solid tumor such as melanoma, head and neck, liver or kidney cancer. The sample here was CD4+ or CD8+ T cells sorted from blood, taken in a trial of the OX40 agonist ivuxolimab. The CDR3 DNA is TGCGCCAGCAGTTGGCGGAGCAGGCACCACTCTGGGGCCAACGTCCTGACTTTC. Translated: CASSWRSRHHSGANVLTF.